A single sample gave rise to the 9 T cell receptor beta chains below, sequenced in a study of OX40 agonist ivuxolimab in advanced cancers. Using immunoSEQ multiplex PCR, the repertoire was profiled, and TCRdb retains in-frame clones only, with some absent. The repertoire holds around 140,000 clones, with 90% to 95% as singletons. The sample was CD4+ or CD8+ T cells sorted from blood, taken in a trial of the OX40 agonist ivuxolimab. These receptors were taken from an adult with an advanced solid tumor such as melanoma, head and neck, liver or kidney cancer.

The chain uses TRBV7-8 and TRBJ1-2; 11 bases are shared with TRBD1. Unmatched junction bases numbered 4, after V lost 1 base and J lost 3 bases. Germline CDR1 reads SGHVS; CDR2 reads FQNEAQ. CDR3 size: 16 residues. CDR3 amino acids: CASSLGTGGDYYGYTF. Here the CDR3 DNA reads TGTGCCAGCAGCTTAGGGACAGGGGGCGATTACTATGGCTACACCTTC.

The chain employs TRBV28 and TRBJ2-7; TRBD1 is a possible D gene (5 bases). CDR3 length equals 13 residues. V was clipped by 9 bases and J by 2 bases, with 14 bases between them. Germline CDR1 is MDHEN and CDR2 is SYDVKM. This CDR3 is CASCGRAPYEQYF. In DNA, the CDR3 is TGTGCCAGTTGCGGCAGGGCACCCTACGAGCAGTACTTC.

CDR3 DNA: TGTGCCAGTAGTATAGATCAGGACGGCTACGAGCAGTACTTC. It yields the protein CASSIDQDGYEQYF. This chain links TRBV19 with TRBJ2-7; D uncertain. Germline V gene data show CDR1 as LNHDA and CDR2 as SQIVND (reference sequence). V lost 0 bases to trimming and J lost 3 bases, with 9 bases between them. CDR3 length: 14 residues.

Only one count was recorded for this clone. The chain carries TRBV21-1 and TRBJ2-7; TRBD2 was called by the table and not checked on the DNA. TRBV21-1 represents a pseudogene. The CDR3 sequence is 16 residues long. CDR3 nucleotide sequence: TGTGCCAGCAGCGCGCCCGGCGGACTAGCTCTCTACGAGCAGTACTTC. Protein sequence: CASSAPGGLALYEQYF.

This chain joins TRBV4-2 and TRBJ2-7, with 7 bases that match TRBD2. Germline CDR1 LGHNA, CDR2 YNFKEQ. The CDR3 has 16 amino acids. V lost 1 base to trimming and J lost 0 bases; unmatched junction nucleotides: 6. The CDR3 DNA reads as TGTGCCAGCAGCCAAGGCGGTCCTAGCGGCTCCTACGAGCAGTACTTC. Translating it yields CASSQGGPSGSYEQYF.

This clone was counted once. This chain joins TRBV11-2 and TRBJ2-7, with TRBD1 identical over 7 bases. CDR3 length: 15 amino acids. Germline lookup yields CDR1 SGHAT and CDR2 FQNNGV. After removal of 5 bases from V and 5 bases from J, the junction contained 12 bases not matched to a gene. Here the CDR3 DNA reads TGTGCCAGCAGCCCCTTGACAGGGAAAATCCACGAGCAGTACTTC. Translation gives CASSPLTGKIHEQYF.

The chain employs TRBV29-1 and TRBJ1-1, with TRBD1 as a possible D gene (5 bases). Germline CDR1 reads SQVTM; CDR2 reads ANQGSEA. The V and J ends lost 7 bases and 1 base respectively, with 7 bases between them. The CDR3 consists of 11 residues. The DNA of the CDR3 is TGCAGCGCAGGACAGAACACTGAAGCTTTCTTT. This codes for CSAGQNTEAFF.

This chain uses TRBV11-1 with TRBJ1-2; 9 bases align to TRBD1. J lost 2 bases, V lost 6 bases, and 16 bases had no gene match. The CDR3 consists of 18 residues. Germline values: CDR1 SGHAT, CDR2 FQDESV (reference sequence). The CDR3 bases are TGTGCCAGCAGATCAAATCCGGGACAGGGCACTCAAAACTATGGCTACACCTTC. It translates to CASRSNPGQGTQNYGYTF.

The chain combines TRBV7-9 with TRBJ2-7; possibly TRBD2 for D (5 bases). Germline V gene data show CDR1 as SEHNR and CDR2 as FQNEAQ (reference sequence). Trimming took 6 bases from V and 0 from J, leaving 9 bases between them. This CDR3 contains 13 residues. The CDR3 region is CASSLRDSYEQYF. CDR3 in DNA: TGTGCCAGCAGTCTTCGGGACTCCTACGAGCAGTACTTC. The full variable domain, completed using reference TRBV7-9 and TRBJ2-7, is DTGVSQNPRHKITKRGQNVTFRCDPISEHNRLYWYRQTLGQGPEFLTYFQNEAQLEKSRLLSDRFSAERPKGSFSTLEIQRTEQGDSAMYLCASSLRDSYEQYFGPGTRLTVT.